This TCR beta chain was recorded in a study of shared clonotypes between healthy human individuals. General study points: Generation probability values for non-shared clonotypes were lower than those for clonotypes shared by all four donors. Only blood was sampled; tissue repertoires likely differ. The study drew on few donors, limiting represented genetic and exposure-history diversity.

The assay was immunoSEQ multiplex PCR, and TCRdb's table has in-frame clones only and misses some. The table records approximately 2.3 million clones, 80% to 95% of them present only once. Concerning this clone itself: Its antigen is still unknown.

Negatively enriched CD4+ T cells were divided by CD45RA into naive and memory. Looked up from germline, CDR1 is SGHTA and CDR2 is FQGNSA. V lost 4 bases and J 11 bases, leaving 20 bases between the germline ends. The length of the CDR3 is 14 residues. Sequencing used naive CD4+ T cells from PBMCs. This sample's subset: CD45RA+ positively selected. The chain couples TRBV7-2 to TRBJ2-5; D is possibly TRBD1 (5 bases). The TCR sequence derives from a young man in good health. Some clones in this sample may be carry-over from other donors' samples. The CDR3 coding sequence is TGTGCCAGCAGCTCTTACACAGGTTTGGGTCATCAGTACTTC. The encoded protein is CASSSYTGLGHQYF.